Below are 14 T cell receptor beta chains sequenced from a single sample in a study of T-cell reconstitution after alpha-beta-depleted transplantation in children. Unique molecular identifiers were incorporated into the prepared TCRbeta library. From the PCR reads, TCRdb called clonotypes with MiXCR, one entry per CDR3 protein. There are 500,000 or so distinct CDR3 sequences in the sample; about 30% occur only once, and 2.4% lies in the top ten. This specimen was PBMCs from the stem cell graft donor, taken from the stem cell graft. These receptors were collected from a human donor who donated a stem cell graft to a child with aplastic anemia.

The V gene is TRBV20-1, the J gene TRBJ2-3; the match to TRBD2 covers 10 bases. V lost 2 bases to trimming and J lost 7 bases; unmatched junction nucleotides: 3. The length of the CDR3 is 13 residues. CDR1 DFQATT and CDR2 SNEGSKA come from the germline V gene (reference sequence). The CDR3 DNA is TGCAGTGCTAGACTAGCGGGAGTGAATACGCAGTATTTT. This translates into CSARLAGVNTQYF.

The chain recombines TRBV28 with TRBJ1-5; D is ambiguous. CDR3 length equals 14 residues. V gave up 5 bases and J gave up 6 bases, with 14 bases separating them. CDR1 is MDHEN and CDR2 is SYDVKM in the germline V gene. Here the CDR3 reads CASSKRKVGQPQHF. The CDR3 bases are TGTGCCAGCAGTAAAAGGAAGGTTGGTCAGCCCCAGCATTTT.

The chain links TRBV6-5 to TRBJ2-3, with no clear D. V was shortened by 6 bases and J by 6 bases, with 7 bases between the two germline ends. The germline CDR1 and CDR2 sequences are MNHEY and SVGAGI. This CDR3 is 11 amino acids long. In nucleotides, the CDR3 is TGTGCCAGCAGAAGGGTGGATACGCAGTATTTT. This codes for CASRRVDTQYF.

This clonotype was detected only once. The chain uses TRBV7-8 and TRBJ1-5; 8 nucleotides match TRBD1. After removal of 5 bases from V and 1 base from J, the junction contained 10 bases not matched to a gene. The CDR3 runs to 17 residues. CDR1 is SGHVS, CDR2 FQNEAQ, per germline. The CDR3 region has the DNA TGTGCCAGCAGCATGTCAGGGGGCGCGGGCAGCAATCAGCCCCAGCATTTT. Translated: CASSMSGGAGSNQPQHF.

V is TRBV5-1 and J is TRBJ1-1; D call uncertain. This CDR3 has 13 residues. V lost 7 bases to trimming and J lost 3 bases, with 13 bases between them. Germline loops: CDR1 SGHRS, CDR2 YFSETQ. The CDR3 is CASSEGLYTEAFF. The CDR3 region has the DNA TGCGCCAGCTCCGAGGGCTTATACACTGAAGCTTTCTTT.

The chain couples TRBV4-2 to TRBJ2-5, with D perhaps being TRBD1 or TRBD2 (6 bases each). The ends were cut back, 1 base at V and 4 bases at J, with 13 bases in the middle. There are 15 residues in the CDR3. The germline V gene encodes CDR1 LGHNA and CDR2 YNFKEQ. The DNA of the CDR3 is TGTGCCAGCAGCCAAGTAGGGGGGCCCTTAGAGACCCAGTACTTC. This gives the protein CASSQVGGPLETQYF.

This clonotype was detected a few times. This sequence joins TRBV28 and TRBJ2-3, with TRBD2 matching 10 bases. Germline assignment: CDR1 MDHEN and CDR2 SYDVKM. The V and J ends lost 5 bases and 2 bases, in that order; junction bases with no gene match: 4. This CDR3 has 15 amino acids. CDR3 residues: CASSPTSGVTDTQYF. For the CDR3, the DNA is TGTGCCAGCAGTCCCACTAGCGGGGTCACAGATACGCAGTATTTT.

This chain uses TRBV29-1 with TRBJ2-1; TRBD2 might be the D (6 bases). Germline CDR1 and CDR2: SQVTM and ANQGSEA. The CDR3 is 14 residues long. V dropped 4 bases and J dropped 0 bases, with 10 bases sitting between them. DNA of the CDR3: TGCAGCGTTGGGACTACGAGCTCCTACAATGAGCAGTTCTTC. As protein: CSVGTTSSYNEQFF.

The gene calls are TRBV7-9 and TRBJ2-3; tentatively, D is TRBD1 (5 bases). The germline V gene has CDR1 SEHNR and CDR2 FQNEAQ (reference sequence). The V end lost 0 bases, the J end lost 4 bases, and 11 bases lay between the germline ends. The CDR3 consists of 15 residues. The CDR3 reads CASSLAAGSADTQYF. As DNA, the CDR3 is TGTGCCAGCAGCTTAGCCGCAGGGTCGGCAGATACGCAGTATTTT.

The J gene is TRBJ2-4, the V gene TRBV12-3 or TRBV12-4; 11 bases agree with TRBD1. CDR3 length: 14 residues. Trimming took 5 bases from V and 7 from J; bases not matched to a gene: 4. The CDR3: CASSKGQGANIQYF. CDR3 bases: TGTGCCAGCAGTAAAGGACAGGGGGCGAACATTCAGTACTTC.

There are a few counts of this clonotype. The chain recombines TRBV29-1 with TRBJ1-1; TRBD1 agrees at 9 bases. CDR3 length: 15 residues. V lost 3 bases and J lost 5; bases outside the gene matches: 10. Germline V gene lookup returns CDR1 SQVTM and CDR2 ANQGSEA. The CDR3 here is CSVDRTGVGRTEAFF. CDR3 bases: TGCAGCGTTGACCGGACAGGGGTCGGGAGGACTGAAGCTTTCTTT. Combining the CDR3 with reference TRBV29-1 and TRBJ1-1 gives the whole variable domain SAVISQKPSRDICQRGTSLTIQCQVDSQVTMMFWYRQQPGQSLTLIATANQGSEATYESGFVIDKFPISRPNLTFSTLTVSNMSPEDSSIYLCSVDRTGVGRTEAFFGQGTRLTVV.

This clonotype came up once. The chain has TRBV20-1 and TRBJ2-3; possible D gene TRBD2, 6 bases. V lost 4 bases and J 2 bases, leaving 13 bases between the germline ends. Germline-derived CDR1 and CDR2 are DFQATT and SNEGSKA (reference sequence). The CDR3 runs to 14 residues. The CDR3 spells CSAIRDSNTDTQYF. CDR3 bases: TGCAGTGCTATCCGGGACTCTAACACAGATACGCAGTATTTT.

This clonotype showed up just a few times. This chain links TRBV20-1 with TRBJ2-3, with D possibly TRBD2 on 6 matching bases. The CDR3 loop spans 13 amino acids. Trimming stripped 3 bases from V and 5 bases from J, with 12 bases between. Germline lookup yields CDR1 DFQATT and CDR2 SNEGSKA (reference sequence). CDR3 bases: TGCAGTGCTAGCGGGAGTTGGGTAGATACGCAGTATTTT. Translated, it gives CSASGSWVDTQYF.

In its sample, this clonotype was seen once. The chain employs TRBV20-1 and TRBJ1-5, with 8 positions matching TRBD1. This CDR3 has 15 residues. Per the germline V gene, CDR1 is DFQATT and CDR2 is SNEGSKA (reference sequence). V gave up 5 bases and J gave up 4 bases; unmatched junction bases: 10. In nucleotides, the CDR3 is TGCAGTGCTGGTGGAAGGACAGGGACAAATCAGCCCCAGCATTTT. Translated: CSAGGRTGTNQPQHF.